This T cell receptor (beta chain) was captured by sequencing in a study of shared clonotypes between healthy human individuals. Study-wide context: Three plates each covered CD4 naive and memory; CD8 naive two, CD8 memory one. Findings and limits, study-wide: As a rule, naive subsets had a larger estimated richness than memory subsets. At large depth, rarefaction still showed sorted-subset sequencing to be incomplete. The sharing of 4% to 5.5% of naive CD4 clonotypes was seen across a few donors.

About this clone itself: Its antigen is not known.

Assay: immunoSEQ multiplex PCR; the TCRdb copy retains only in-frame clones and omits some. The table records 600,000 to 800,000 clones, approximately 77% of them present only once. V lost 5 bases to trimming and J lost 5 bases; unmatched junction nucleotides: 5. The CDR3 consists of 14 residues. Looked up from germline, CDR1 is SGHTA and CDR2 is FQGTGA. The sequence was collected from a woman aged 25-40 years in good health. Sequencing was performed on memory CD4+ T cells sorted from blood. The sample's subset: CD45RA-negative fraction. V gene TRBV7-3 combines with J gene TRBJ2-5, with 10 positions matching TRBD2. CDR3 nucleotides: TGTGCCAGCAGCGCTAGCGGGAGTGGGGAGACCCAGTACTTC. Translated, it gives CASSASGSGETQYF.